This is a list of T cell receptor beta chains from one sample in a study of blood T cells in healthy people across ages. TCRdb ran MiXCR on the 5' RACE reads and lists one entry per CDR3 protein. The profile shows 450,000 to 650,000 distinct CDR3 sequences, 20% to 30% of them singletons. The data also belong to a second study, concerning T cells of mothers and their children.

The sequenced material came from blood. All receptors come from a boy aged 5-17 years in good health. The CDR3 runs from the conserved cysteine through the conserved F or W. The D gene is left open where the match is weak. The size of a clone is reported for some rows only, either as once, few or many, or as a class for expanded clones.

V: TRBV28; D: TRBD2; size: few; J: TRBJ2-5; CDR3: CASSLTNFRTRMETQYF; DNA: TGTGCCAGCAGTTTAACTAACTTTCGGACTAGGATGGAGACCCAGTACTTC
V: TRBV29-1; D: TRBD1; size: few; J: TRBJ2-7; CDR3: CSVVRDSYEQYF; DNA: TGCAGCGTTGTTCGGGACAGCTACGAGCAGTACTTC
V: TRBV6-1; D: TRBD1; size: few; J: TRBJ1-4; CDR3: CASSVLTGVGEKLFF; DNA: TGTGCCAGCAGTGTGCTGACAGGGGTAGGGGAAAAACTGTTTTTT
V: TRBV6-6; D: -; size: few; J: TRBJ1-6; CDR3: CASSSVGSANSPLHF; DNA: TGTGCCAGCAGTTCGGTGGGGTCGGCTAATTCACCCCTCCACTTT
V: TRBV7-2; D: -; size: few; J: TRBJ2-5; CDR3: CASSLVTISGTQYF; DNA: TGTGCCAGCAGCTTAGTGACAATTTCTGGGACCCAGTACTTC
V: TRBV5-6; D: TRBD2; size: -; J: TRBJ2-7; CDR3: CASSLPSTSLEQYF; DNA: TGTGCCAGCAGCTTACCTTCGACTAGCCTCGAGCAGTACTTC
V: TRBV11-2; D: TRBD2; size: -; J: TRBJ2-3; CDR3: CASSSVAGGPTDTQYF; DNA: TGTGCCAGCAGCTCTGTAGCGGGAGGCCCCACAGATACGCAGTATTTT
V: TRBV7-2; D: TRBD1; size: -; J: TRBJ1-3; CDR3: CTSSLGQGSGNTIYF; DNA: TGTACCAGCAGCTTAGGACAGGGAAGTGGAAACACCATATATTTT
V: TRBV18; D: -; size: -; J: TRBJ2-1; CDR3: CASSPTTGSQSYNEQFF; DNA: TGTGCCAGCTCACCCACCACAGGGTCCCAATCCTACAATGAGCAGTTCTTC
V: TRBV29-1; D: TRBD1; size: few; J: TRBJ1-1; CDR3: CSVETGIYYTEAFF; DNA: TGCAGCGTTGAGACAGGGATTTATTACACTGAAGCTTTCTTT
V: TRBV5-1; D: TRBD2; size: few; J: TRBJ2-3; CDR3: CASSPYSGSSRTDTQYF; DNA: TGCGCCAGCAGCCCATATAGCGGGAGCTCCCGCACAGATACGCAGTATTTT
V: TRBV20-1; D: -; size: -; J: TRBJ2-7; CDR3: CSARGQGSGEQYF; DNA: TGCAGTGCTAGAGGCCAGGGGTCTGGAGAGCAGTACTTC
V: TRBV2; D: -; size: many; J: TRBJ2-1; CDR3: CASIDPGPYNEQFF; DNA: TGTGCCAGCATCGACCCTGGACCCTACAATGAGCAGTTCTTC